The rows below give T cell receptor beta chains drawn from one sample of a study of CD4 T cells in relation to SARS-CoV-2 and coronaviruses. The table came from immunoSEQ multiplex PCR; TCRdb's copy has only in-frame clones and leaves some out. This table holds around 28,000 clones, 74% found once. For these receptors, no antigen is known. Sequencing used CD4+ T cells from PBMCs, cultured in vitro. Receptors were obtained from a human donor in good health. Each CDR3 is given with its conserved first and last residue. D genes are given only for firm matches. The size entry is marked missing in some rows and otherwise reads once, few, many or a size class.

>TRBD2|once|14|TRBV7-2|TRBJ2-1
TGTGCCAGCGGGCTAGCGGGGGGGCCACGTGAGCAGTTCTTC
CASGLAGGPREQFF
>TRBD1|-|13|TRBV7-3|TRBJ2-7
TGTGCCAGCAGCTTAATCTCAGGGGGCGAGCAGTACTTC
CASSLISGGEQYF
>-|-|13|TRBV6-5|TRBJ2-5
TGTGCCAGCAGTTACTCGGGGGTGGGGACCCAGTACTTC
CASSYSGVGTQYF
>-|-|13|TRBV5-1|TRBJ1-1
TGCGCCAGCAGCTTGGGAGGTGACACTGAAGCTTTCTTT
CASSLGGDTEAFF
>-|few|15|TRBV11-2|TRBJ2-3
TGTGCCAGCAGCTTAGGATGGGCACGTGGGGATACGCAGTATTTT
CASSLGWARGDTQYF
>-|few|14|TRBV6-5|TRBJ1-1
TGTGCCAGCGGTAGGGGCGCCATGAACACTGAAGCTTTCTTT
CASGRGAMNTEAFF
>TRBD1|-|13|TRBV5-1|TRBJ1-2
TGCGCCAGCAGCTCGACAGGGCTCTATGGCTACACCTTC
CASSSTGLYGYTF
>-|medium-sized|10|TRBV30|TRBJ1-2
TGTGCCGGGGGGATATATGGCTACACCTTC
CAGGIYGYTF
>-|-|13|TRBV6-2/TRBV6-3|TRBJ1-2
TGTGCCAGCAGCCCCGGTGTTGTCGACGGCTACACCTTC
CASSPGVVDGYTF
>-|-|15|TRBV13|TRBJ2-3
TGTGCCAGCAGCTTAGATCATAGGTTTACAGATACGCAGTATTTT
CASSLDHRFTDTQYF
>TRBD2|-|17|TRBV9|TRBJ2-7
TGTGCCAGCAGCGCGGGACTAGCGGGGGGGCCGACCTACGAGCAGTACTTC
CASSAGLAGGPTYEQYF
>-|-|15|TRBV5-6|TRBJ2-7
TGTGCCAGCAGCTTGAAAGGACATGGTCCCTACGAGCAGTACTTC
CASSLKGHGPYEQYF
>TRBD1|-|16|TRBV5-6|TRBJ1-3
TGTGCCAGCAGCCCGGGACAGATGAGCTCTGGAAACACCATATATTTT
CASSPGQMSSGNTIYF
>TRBD1|-|14|TRBV4-1|TRBJ2-7
TGCGCCAGCAGCCCCAGGACAGGGGCCAACGAGCAGTACTTC
CASSPRTGANEQYF
>-|-|13|TRBV12-3/TRBV12-4|TRBJ1-6
TGTGCCAGCAGGGCGGGGGATGGTTCACCCCTCCACTTT
CASRAGDGSPLHF
>TRBD1|-|15|TRBV11-2|TRBJ2-7
TGTGCCAGCAGCTCCATCCGGGACAGGGGATACGAGCAGTACTTC
CASSSIRDRGYEQYF
>TRBD2|-|17|TRBV4-3|TRBJ2-7
TGCGCCAGCAGCCAACATACAGACCCGCGGGGGGCCTACGAGCAGTACTTC
CASSQHTDPRGAYEQYF
>-|-|15|TRBV9|TRBJ2-7
TGTGCCAGCAGCGCCGGACATGTGAAAGCCTACGAGCAGTACTTC
CASSAGHVKAYEQYF
>-|-|17|TRBV4-1|TRBJ1-2
TGCGCCAGCAGCCGTCCAGGACAGCAGGGAGGATCTTATGGCTACACCTTC
CASSRPGQQGGSYGYTF
>TRBD1|-|16|TRBV5-1|TRBJ2-7
TGCGCCAGCAGCTTAAACACCGGGACAGGGGGGTACGAGCAGTACTTC
CASSLNTGTGGYEQYF
>-|-|13|TRBV20-1|TRBJ2-5
TGCAGTGCTAGTCTAGGGGAACGCGAGACCCAGTACTTC
CSASLGERETQYF
>-|-|14|TRBV19|TRBJ2-1
TGTGCCAGTACCGAGGGGGGGGCCTACAATGAGCAGTTCTTC
CASTEGGAYNEQFF
>-|-|18|TRBV7-2|TRBJ2-3
TGTGCCAGCAGCCACGTAACTTACGGACGGGGATCCACAGATACGCAGTATTTT
CASSHVTYGRGSTDTQYF
>-|-|14|TRBV18|TRBJ2-5
TGTGCCAGCGCCTATCGACAGAACCAAGAGACCCAGTACTTC
CASAYRQNQETQYF
>-|few|15|TRBV7-2|TRBJ1-6
TGTGCCAGCAGCTTAGCGCAGGGGAGGGGATCACCCCTCCACTTT
CASSLAQGRGSPLHF
>-|-|13|TRBV6-5|TRBJ2-7
TGTGCCAGCAGTTACGGCTTCCCCTACGAGCAGTACTTC
CASSYGFPYEQYF
>-|-|14|TRBV18|TRBJ1-1
TGTGCCAGCTCCTCTCTTGGGGGCCAGGATGAAGCTTTCTTT
CASSSLGGQDEAFF
>TRBD1|few|16|TRBV19|TRBJ2-7
TGTGCCAGTAGCCGGACAGGGGCCCCACGGGGAGGCGAGCAGTACTTC
CASSRTGAPRGGEQYF
>TRBD1|few|14|TRBV2|TRBJ2-5
TGTGCCAGCAGGGAAGGGACAGGGGAAGAGACCCAGTACTTC
CASREGTGEETQYF
>-|-|15|TRBV6-5|TRBJ1-1
TGTGCCAGTAAAAGGTCCCTCACGGCTATTTCGGTGGCTTTCTTT
CASKRSLTAISVAFF
>-|-|15|TRBV6-5|TRBJ1-3
TGTGCCAGCAGCCCCCGGGACAACCAAGGAAACACCATATATTTT
CASSPRDNQGNTIYF
>-|-|12|TRBV30|TRBJ1-4
TGTGCCTGGCGGGACTCGAGGGAAAAACTGTTTTTT
CAWRDSREKLFF
>-|few|14|TRBV9|TRBJ2-3
TGTGCCAGCAGCGTAGGCATTAGCACAGATACGCAGTATTTT
CASSVGISTDTQYF
>TRBD2|-|14|TRBV18|TRBJ2-5
TGTGCCAGCTCACCGGGACTAGCGGAAGAGACCCAGTACTTC
CASSPGLAEETQYF
>-|-|13|TRBV6-5|TRBJ2-7
TGTGCCAGCAGTTACCAGGGAACCTACGAGCAGTACTTC
CASSYQGTYEQYF
>-|-|13|TRBV6-2/TRBV6-3|TRBJ1-2
TGTGCCAGCAGTTACACGTCCGCATATGGCTACACCTTC
CASSYTSAYGYTF
>-|-|16|TRBV2|TRBJ2-1
TGTGCCAGCAACTTCCAGACGGGAGTAGGTGGCAATGAGCAGTTCTTC
CASNFQTGVGGNEQFF
>-|-|17|TRBV4-1|TRBJ1-1
TGCGCCAGCAGCCCCCTGAAGGCAGGGTATTCCCAGACTGAAGCTTTCTTT
CASSPLKAGYSQTEAFF
>-|-|12|TRBV20-1|TRBJ1-2
TGCAGTGCTAGTCAGGGAGTCTATGGCTACACCTTC
CSASQGVYGYTF
>-|few|15|TRBV9|TRBJ2-1
TGTGCCAGCAGCGTAGATAGCGGCTCCTACAATGAGCAGTTCTTC
CASSVDSGSYNEQFF
>TRBD2|-|13|TRBV5-1|TRBJ2-7
TGCGCCAGCACCAGGGAGGGAGCCTACGAGCAGTACTTC
CASTREGAYEQYF
>-|few|13|TRBV6-6|TRBJ2-7
TGTGCCAGCACGGCAGAGAGCTCCTACGAGCAGTACTTC
CASTAESSYEQYF
>TRBD2|few|15|TRBV7-9|TRBJ2-1
TGTGCCAGCAGCCTTGGACTAGCGGACTACAATGAGCAGTTCTTC
CASSLGLADYNEQFF
>-|-|12|TRBV6-1|TRBJ1-1
TGTGCCAGCAGTGAAGCGCTCTCTGAAGCTTTCTTT
CASSEALSEAFF
>TRBD1|-|14|TRBV10-1|TRBJ2-7
TGCGCCACTTCGGACAGGGATGAGCCCTACGAGCAGTACTTC
CATSDRDEPYEQYF
>TRBD2|-|15|TRBV27|TRBJ2-1
TGTGCCAGCAGCTCCGGGACTACCCGATACAATGAGCAGTTCTTC
CASSSGTTRYNEQFF
>TRBD2|-|15|TRBV5-1|TRBJ2-1
TGCGCCAGCAGCCAGACTAGCGGGAGATACAATGAGCAGTTCTTC
CASSQTSGRYNEQFF
>-|-|18|TRBV19|TRBJ2-6
TGTGCCAGTAGTATAACAGGAGTAGGGAAATCTGGGGCCAACGTCCTGACTTTC
CASSITGVGKSGANVLTF
>-|-|14|TRBV7-9|TRBJ1-5
TGTGCCAGCAGCCCCATCGGGGGCTCTCAGCCCCAGCATTTT
CASSPIGGSQPQHF
>-|-|15|TRBV19|TRBJ2-3
TGTGCCAGTAGTATCAGGCGGATAAGCACAGATACGCAGTATTTT
CASSIRRISTDTQYF
>TRBD1|-|15|TRBV5-1|TRBJ2-7
TGCGCCAGCAGCGGGGGACAGGGGGCGCGGGCAGAGCAGTACTTC
CASSGGQGARAEQYF
>-|-|13|TRBV5-1|TRBJ1-1
TGCGCCAGCAGCTTGGGTGGGGCCGCTGAAGCTTTCTTT
CASSLGGAAEAFF
>-|once|14|TRBV18|TRBJ1-4
TGTGCCAGCTCCCTCCCCCGCCCCAATGAAAAACTGTTTTTT
CASSLPRPNEKLFF
>-|-|14|TRBV25-1|TRBJ1-5
TGTGCCAGCAGTGGATCGGCGGGTCACCAGCCCCAGCATTTT
CASSGSAGHQPQHF